The 8 T cell receptor beta chains in this list originate from one sample, sequenced in a study of blood T cells in healthy people across ages. A second PCR, run for roughly 6 to 11 cycles, used a sample-barcoded 5' primer plus a J-beta primer mix. In TCRdb, the 5' RACE reads were re-called with MiXCR into one record per CDR3 protein. The sample has hundreds of thousands of distinct CDR3 sequences, roughly 49% seen once. The source material was blood. These receptors all come from a woman aged 55-75 years in good health.

This chain links TRBV14 with TRBJ1-1; D is possibly TRBD1 (5 bases). The CDR3 contains 16 residues. With 0 bases removed from V and 5 bases from J, the gap between germline ends came to 16 bases. Looked up from germline, CDR1 is SGHDN and CDR2 is FVKESK. The CDR3 is CASSQDLGEVETEAFF. Here the CDR3 DNA reads TGTGCCAGCAGCCAAGATTTGGGGGAAGTGGAGACTGAAGCTTTCTTT. Combining the CDR3 with reference TRBV14 and TRBJ1-1 gives the whole variable domain EAGVTQFPSHSVIEKGQTVTLRCDPISGHDNLYWYRRVMGKEIKFLLHFVKESKQDESGMPNNRFLAERTGGTYSTLKVQPAELEDSGVYFCASSQDLGEVETEAFFGQGTRLTVV.

V is TRBV20-1 and J is TRBJ2-5; the D gene is possibly TRBD2 (6 bases). This CDR3 is 15 amino acids long. Germline assignment: CDR1 DFQATT and CDR2 SNEGSKA (reference sequence). Trimming shortened V by 6 bases and J by 0 bases, and 17 bases separated the two germline ends. CDR3 nucleotide sequence: TGCAGTGCCCCCCCGCTGGGACTGTACCAAGAGACCCAGTACTTC. This encodes CSAPPLGLYQETQYF.

Notes on this clonotype: One end of the junction varies from germline; a read error may be responsible. J is TRBJ2-1 and V is TRBV2; a possible D gene is TRBD1 (5 bases). The germline V gene has CDR1 SNHLY and CDR2 FYNNEI. The CDR3 runs 15 residues. The CDR3 sequence is CATSDPDSSYNEQFF. For the CDR3, the DNA is TGTGCCACCAGTGACCCCGACAGCTCCTACAATGAGCAGTTCTTC.

The chain employs TRBV7-9 and TRBJ1-6, with D hard to call. Germline V CDR1 and CDR2: SEHNR, FQNEAQ (reference sequence). The CDR3 covers 12 residues. Between the trimmed V and J ends, which lost 6 bases and 14 bases, there was a span of 14 bases. CDR3 amino acids: CASSTTPSTLHF. The CDR3 DNA reads TGTGCCAGCAGTACGACTCCCTCCACCCTCCACTTT. Full variable domain (missing parts from reference TRBV7-9 and TRBJ1-6): DTGVSQNPRHKITKRGQNVTFRCDPISEHNRLYWYRQTLGQGPEFLTYFQNEAQLEKSRLLSDRFSAERPKGSFSTLEIQRTEQGDSAMYLCASSTTPSTLHFGNGTRLTVT.

For the CDR3, the DNA is TGTGCCAGCAGTGACTCCGGACAGGGGATCTACAATGAGCAGTTCTTC. The encoded protein is CASSDSGQGIYNEQFF. This sequence joins TRBV6-4 and TRBJ2-1; 9 nucleotides agree with TRBD1. The CDR3 is 16 residues long. Germline values: CDR1 MRHNA, CDR2 SNTAGT. V lost 0 bases, J lost 3 bases, and 3 bases stayed unmatched.

The chain uses TRBV4-2 and TRBJ2-7, with TRBD1 as a possible D gene (6 bases). Trimming stripped 0 bases from V and 3 bases from J, with 12 bases between. Germline CDR1 reads LGHNA; CDR2 reads YNFKEQ. This CDR3 has 15 amino acids. The CDR3 region is CASSQDLLGGYEQYF. The CDR3 nucleotides are TGTGCCAGCAGCCAAGATTTGTTAGGGGGCTACGAGCAGTACTTC.

This clonotype has more than one count but fewer than ten. V is TRBV10-3 and J is TRBJ2-5, with D maybe TRBD1 (6 bases). Germline assignment: CDR1 ENHRY and CDR2 SYGVKD. V shed 6 bases and J shed 4 bases, with 12 bases lying between them. The CDR3 extends over 13 amino acids. The CDR3 sequence: CAISRDTRETQYF. The CDR3 DNA reads TGTGCCATCAGCCGGGACACTCGAGAGACCCAGTACTTC.

The chain links TRBV30 to TRBJ2-6; D is unresolved. V shed 4 bases and J shed 0 bases, with 16 bases lying between them. CDR1 and CDR2 (germline): GTSNPN, SVGIG (reference sequence). CDR3 length equals 17 residues. The CDR3 region is CAWMGLNRISGANVLTF. The CDR3 DNA follows: TGTGCCTGGATGGGCCTAAACCGGATCTCTGGGGCCAACGTCCTGACTTTC.